This T cell receptor beta chain was sequenced for a study of T cell responses to AZD1222 COVID-19 vaccine. Findings and limits, study-wide: Regions 160-218 and 743-854 dominated among vaccine-associated CD4 TCRs spanning spike. Possibly, clonal diversity was underestimated; donors were largely white British and included more females.

The germline V and J ends were trimmed by 5 bases and 3 bases, with 16 bases remaining between them. Germline CDR1 SNHLY, CDR2 FYNNEI. CDR3 length equals 15 residues. TCRdb's table, derived via immunoSEQ multiplex PCR, lists solely in-frame clones and lacks some. The data show roughly 83,000 clones, with approximately 85% seen just once and approximately 9% held by the top ten. This clone has only one observation. Its antigen is undetermined. The sample here was peripheral blood, taken on day 0 of AZD1222 vaccination. This chain connects TRBV2 to TRBJ1-1; D not certain. This sequence was found in an adult in good health. This CDR3 is CASSHFGLRDTEAFF. The CDR3 DNA reads TGTGCCAGCAGTCACTTTGGGCTGCGGGACACTGAAGCTTTCTTT.